Detailed here is one T cell receptor beta chain. Original analysis: Amplifying reference gene primers gave estimates of nucleated cell counts. Libraries were prepared by immunoSEQ multiplex PCR; TCRdb keeps only in-frame clonotypes and omits some of them. The V and J calls and the clone size are those of that table, but D and trimming were determined from the DNA. Of approximately 310,000 clones listed, approximately 89% are singletons. The data were taken from a study of blood T cell repertoires in COVID-19. Study at large: COVID-19 samples from acute and convalescent phases originated in the United States, Italy and Spain. Nucleic acid was either cDNA or gDNA, and it came from T cells, B-cell-depleted T cells, or PBMCs.

CDR3 length: 14 amino acids. The germline V gene has CDR1 ENHRY and CDR2 SYGVKD. Trimming took 7 bases from V and 2 from J, leaving 13 bases between them. This chain connects TRBV10-3 to TRBJ2-3, with D possibly being TRBD1 (6 bases). The clonotype was recovered from a woman in her forties or fifties who had recovered from COVID-19. Sequencing was done on a sample of peripheral blood. In DNA form, the CDR3 reads TGTGCCATCACTCAAACAGGGCTCACAGATACGCAGTATTTT. Translated, it gives CAITQTGLTDTQYF.